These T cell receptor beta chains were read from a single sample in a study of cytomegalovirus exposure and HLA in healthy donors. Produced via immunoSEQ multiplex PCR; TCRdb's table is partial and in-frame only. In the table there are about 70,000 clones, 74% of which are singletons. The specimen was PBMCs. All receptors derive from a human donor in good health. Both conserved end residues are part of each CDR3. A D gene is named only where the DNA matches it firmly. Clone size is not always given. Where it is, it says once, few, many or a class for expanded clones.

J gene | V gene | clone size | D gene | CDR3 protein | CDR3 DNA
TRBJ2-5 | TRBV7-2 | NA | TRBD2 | CASSRGGQETQYF | TGTGCCAGCAGCCGGGGAGGGCAAGAGACCCAGTACTTC
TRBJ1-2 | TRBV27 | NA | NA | CASSLQGVDYGYTF | TGTGCCAGCAGTTTACAAGGGGTTGACTATGGCTACACCTTC
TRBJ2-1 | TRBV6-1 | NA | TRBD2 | CASSEGLAGHNEQFF | TGTGCCAGCAGTGAGGGGCTAGCGGGCCACAATGAGCAGTTCTTC
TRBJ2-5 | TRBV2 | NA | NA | CASSLYQETQYF | TGTGCCAGCAGCCTGTACCAAGAGACCCAGTACTTC
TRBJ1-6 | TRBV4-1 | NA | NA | CASSQDAGIRGPLHF | TGCGCCAGCAGCCAAGATGCGGGGATTCGGGGACCCCTCCACTTT
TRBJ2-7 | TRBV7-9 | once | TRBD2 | CASSHSGSLPYEQYF | TGTGCCAGCAGCCATAGCGGGAGCCTCCCCTACGAGCAGTACTTC
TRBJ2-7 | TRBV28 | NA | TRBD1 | CASSPTGDHEQYF | TGTGCCAGCAGTCCAACAGGGGATCACGAGCAGTACTTC
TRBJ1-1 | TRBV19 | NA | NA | CATQGGNTEAFF | TGTGCCACCCAGGGTGGGAACACTGAAGCTTTCTTT
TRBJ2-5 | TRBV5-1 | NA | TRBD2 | CASSSGGSGVQETQYF | TGCGCCAGCAGTTCCGGAGGGAGCGGGGTTCAAGAGACCCAGTACTTC
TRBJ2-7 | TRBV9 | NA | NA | CASSAGLGQQLSYEQYF | TGTGCCAGCAGCGCGGGATTAGGACAGCAACTCTCCTACGAGCAGTACTTC